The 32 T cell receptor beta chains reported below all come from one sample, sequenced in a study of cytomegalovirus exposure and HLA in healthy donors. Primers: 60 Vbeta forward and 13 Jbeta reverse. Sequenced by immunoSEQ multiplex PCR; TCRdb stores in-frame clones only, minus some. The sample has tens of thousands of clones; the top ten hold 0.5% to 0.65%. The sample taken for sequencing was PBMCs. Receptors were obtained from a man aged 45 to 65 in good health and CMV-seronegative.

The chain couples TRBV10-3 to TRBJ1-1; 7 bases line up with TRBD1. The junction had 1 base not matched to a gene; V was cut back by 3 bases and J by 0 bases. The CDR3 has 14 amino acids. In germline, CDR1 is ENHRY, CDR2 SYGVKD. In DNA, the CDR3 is TGTGCCATCAGTGAACAGGGGTTGAACACTGAAGCTTTCTTT. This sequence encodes CAISEQGLNTEAFF.

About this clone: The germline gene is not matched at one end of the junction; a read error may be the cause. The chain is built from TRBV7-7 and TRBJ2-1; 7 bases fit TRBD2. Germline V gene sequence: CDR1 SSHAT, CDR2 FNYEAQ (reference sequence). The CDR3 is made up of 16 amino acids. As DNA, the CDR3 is TGTGCTAGCAGCTTAGGATGGGGGGGTAAACACAATGAGCAGTTCTTC. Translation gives CASSLGWGGKHNEQFF. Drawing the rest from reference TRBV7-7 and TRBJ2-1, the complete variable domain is GAGVSQSPRYKVTKRGQDVTLRCDPISSHATLYWYQQALGQGPEFLTYFNYEAQPDKSGLPSDRFSAERPEGSISTLTIQRTEQRDSAMYRCASSLGWGGKHNEQFFGPGTRLTVL.

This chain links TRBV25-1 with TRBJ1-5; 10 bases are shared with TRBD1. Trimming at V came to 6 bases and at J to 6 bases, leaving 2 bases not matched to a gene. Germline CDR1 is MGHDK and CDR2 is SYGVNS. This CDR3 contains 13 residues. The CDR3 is CASRGQGIQPQHF. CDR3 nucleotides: TGTGCCAGCAGGGGACAGGGGATTCAGCCCCAGCATTTT.

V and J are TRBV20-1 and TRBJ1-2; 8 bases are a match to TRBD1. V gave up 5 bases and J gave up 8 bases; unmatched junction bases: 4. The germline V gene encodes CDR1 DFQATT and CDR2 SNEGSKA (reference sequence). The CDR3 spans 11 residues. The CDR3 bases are TGCAGTGCTTCTGCAGGGGGCGGCTACACCTTC. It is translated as CSASAGGGYTF.

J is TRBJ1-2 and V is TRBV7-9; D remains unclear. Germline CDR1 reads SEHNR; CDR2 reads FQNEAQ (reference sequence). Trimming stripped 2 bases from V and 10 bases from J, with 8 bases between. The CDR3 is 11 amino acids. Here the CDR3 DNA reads TGTGCCAGCAGCTTAAACCTAAACTACACCTTC. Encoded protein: CASSLNLNYTF.

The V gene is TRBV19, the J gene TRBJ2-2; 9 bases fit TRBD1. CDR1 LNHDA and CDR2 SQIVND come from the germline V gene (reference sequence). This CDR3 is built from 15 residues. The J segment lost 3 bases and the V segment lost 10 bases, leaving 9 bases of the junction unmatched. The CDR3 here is CATRDRGKDTGELFF. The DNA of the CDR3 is TGTGCCACCCGAGACAGGGGGAAGGACACCGGGGAGCTGTTTTTT.

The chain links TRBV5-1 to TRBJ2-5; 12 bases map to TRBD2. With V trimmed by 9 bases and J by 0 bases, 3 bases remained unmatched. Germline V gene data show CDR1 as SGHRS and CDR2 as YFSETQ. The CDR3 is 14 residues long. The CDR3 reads CATSSGGDQETQYF. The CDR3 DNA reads TGCGCCACATCTAGCGGGGGGGACCAAGAGACCCAGTACTTC. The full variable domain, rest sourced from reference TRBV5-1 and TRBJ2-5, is KAGVTQTPRYLIKTRGQQVTLSCSPISGHRSVSWYQQTPGQGLQFLFEYFSETQRNKGNFPGRFSGRQFSNSRSEMNVSTLELGDSALYLCATSSGGDQETQYFGPGTRLLVL.

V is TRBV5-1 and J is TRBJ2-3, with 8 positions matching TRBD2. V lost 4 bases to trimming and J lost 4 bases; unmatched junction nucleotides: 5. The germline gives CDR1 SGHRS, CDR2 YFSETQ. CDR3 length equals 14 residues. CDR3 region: CASSITSGPDTQYF. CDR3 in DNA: TGCGCCAGCAGCATTACTAGCGGTCCAGATACGCAGTATTTT.

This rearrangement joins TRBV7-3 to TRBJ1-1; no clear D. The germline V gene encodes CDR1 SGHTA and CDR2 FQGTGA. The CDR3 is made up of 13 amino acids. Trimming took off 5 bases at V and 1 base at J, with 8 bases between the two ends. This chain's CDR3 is CASSRGANTEAFF. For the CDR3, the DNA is TGTGCCAGCAGCCGTGGAGCGAACACTGAAGCTTTCTTT.

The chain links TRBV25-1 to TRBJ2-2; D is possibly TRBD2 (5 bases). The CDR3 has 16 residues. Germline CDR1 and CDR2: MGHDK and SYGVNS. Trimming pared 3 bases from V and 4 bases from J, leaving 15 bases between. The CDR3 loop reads CASSDLTRGSTGELFF. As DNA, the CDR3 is TGTGCCAGCAGTGACCTAACCCGGGGAAGCACCGGGGAGCTGTTTTTT.

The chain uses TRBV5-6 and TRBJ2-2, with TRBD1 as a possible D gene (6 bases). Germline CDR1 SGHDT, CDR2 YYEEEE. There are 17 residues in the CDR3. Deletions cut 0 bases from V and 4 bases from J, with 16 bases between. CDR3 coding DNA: TGTGCCAGCAGCTTGGGCATCACAGGGTCCAGCACCGGGGAGCTGTTTTTT. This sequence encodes CASSLGITGSSTGELFF.

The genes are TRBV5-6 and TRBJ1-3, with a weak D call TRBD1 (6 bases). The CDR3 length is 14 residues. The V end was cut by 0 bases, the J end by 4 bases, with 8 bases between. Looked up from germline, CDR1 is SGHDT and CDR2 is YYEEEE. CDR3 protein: CASSLEGVGNTIYF. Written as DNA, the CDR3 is TGTGCCAGCAGCTTGGAGGGGGTCGGAAACACCATATATTTT.

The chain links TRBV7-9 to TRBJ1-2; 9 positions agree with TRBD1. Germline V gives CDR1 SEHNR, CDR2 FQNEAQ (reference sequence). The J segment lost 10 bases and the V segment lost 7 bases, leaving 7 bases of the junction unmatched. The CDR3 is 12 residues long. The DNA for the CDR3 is TGTGCCAGCACCAGGGACAGGGCCGACTACACCTTC. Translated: CASTRDRADYTF.

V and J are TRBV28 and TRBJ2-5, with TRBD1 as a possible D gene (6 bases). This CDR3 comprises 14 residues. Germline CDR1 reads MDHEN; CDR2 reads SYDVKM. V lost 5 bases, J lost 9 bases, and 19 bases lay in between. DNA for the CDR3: TGTGCCAGCAGTCCGACCTGGGACATTTGGGCCCAGTACTTC. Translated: CASSPTWDIWAQYF.

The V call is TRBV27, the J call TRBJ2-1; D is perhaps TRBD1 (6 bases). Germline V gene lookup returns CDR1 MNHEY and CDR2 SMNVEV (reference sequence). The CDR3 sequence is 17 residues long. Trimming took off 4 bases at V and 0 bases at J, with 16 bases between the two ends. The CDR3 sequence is CASSSRTERGSYNEQFF. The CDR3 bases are TGTGCCAGCAGTTCCAGGACAGAACGGGGCTCCTACAATGAGCAGTTCTTC.

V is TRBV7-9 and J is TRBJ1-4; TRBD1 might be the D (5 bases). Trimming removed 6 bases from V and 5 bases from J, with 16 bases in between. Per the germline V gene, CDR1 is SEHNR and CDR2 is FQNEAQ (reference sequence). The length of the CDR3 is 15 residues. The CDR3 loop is CASRSAGLTNEKLFF. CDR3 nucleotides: TGTGCCAGCAGATCAGCGGGACTTACAAATGAAAAACTGTTTTTT.

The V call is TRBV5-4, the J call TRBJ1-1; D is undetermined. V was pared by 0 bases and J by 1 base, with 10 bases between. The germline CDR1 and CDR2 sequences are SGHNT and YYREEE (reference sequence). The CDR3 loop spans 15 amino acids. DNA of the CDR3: TGTGCCAGCAGCTTGGATCAGACTCGGAACACTGAAGCTTTCTTT. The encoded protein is CASSLDQTRNTEAFF.

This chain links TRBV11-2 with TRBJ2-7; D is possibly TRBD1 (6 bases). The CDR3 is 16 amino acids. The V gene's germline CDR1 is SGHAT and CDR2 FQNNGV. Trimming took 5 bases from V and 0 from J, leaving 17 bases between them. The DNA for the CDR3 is TGTGCCAGCAGCCCCGCGACAGGTCCCAGCTCCTACGAGCAGTACTTC. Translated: CASSPATGPSSYEQYF.

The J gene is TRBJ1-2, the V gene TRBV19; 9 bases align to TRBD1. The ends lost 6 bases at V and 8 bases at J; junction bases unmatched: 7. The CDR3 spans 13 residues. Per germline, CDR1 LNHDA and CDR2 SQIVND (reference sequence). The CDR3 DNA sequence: TGTGCCAGTAGGTGGGACAGGGAGAGCGGCTACACCTTC. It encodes CASRWDRESGYTF.

The CDR3 spells CASSYPTGRQETQYF. Here the CDR3 DNA reads TGTGCCAGCAGCTACCCTACAGGGCGTCAAGAGACCCAGTACTTC. V is TRBV28 and J is TRBJ2-5; D might be TRBD1 (6 bases). The length of the CDR3 is 15 residues. The germline V gene encodes CDR1 MDHEN and CDR2 SYDVKM. The ends were cut back, 6 bases at V and 2 bases at J, with 16 bases in the middle.

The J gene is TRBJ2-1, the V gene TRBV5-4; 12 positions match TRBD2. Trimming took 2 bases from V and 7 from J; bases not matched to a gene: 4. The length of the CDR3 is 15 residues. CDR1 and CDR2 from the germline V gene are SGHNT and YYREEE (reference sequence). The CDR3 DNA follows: TGTGCCAGCAGCTTCGGACTAGCGGGGTATAATGAGCAGTTCTTC. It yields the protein CASSFGLAGYNEQFF.

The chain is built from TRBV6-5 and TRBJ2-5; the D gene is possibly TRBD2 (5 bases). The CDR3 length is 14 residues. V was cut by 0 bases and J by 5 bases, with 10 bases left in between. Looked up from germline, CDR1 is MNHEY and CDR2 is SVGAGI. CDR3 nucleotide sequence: TGTGCCAGCAGTTACTCGTCAAGAGGGGAGACCCAGTACTTC. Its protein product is CASSYSSRGETQYF.

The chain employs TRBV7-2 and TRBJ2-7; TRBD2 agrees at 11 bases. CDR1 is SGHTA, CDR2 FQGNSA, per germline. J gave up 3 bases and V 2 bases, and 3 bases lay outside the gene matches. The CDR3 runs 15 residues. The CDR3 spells CASSLSGLAVYEQYF. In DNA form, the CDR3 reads TGTGCCAGCAGCTTATCGGGACTAGCGGTCTACGAGCAGTACTTC.

The CDR3 DNA sequence: TGTGCCAGCAGTTTAGGGTTCCAGGGTGCAGATACGCAGTATTTT. Protein: CASSLGFQGADTQYF. J is TRBJ2-3 and V is TRBV27; tentatively, D is TRBD1 (5 bases). The CDR3 is 15 amino acids. The ends were cut back, 2 bases at V and 4 bases at J, with 13 bases in the middle. Germline V gene data show CDR1 as MNHEY and CDR2 as SMNVEV (reference sequence).

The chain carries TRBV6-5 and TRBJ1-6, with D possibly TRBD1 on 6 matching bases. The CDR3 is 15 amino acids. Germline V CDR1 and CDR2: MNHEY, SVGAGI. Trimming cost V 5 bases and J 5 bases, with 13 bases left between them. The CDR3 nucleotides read TGTGCCAGCAGTCCACCAGGGGATCATAATTCACCCCTCCACTTT. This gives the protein CASSPPGDHNSPLHF.

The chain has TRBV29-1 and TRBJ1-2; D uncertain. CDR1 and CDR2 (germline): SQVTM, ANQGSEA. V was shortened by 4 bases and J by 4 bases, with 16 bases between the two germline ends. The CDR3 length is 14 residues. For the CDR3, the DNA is TGCAGCGTTGGGGAGGGTATTAAGACCTATGGCTACACCTTC. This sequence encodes CSVGEGIKTYGYTF.

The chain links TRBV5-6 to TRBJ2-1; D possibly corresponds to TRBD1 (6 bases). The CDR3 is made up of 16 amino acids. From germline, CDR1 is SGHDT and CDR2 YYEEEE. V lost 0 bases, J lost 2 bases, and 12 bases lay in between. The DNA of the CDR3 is TGTGCCAGCAGCTTGGGTTATGGGGGCCCCTACAATGAGCAGTTCTTC. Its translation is CASSLGYGGPYNEQFF.

As DNA, the CDR3 is TGTGCCAGCAGCACCGGGGGGGGAGGGAGCAGGTCGAGCAATCAGCCCCAGCATTTT. Translation: CASSTGGGGSRSSNQPQHF. V is TRBV7-9 and J is TRBJ1-5; D possibly corresponds to TRBD1 (5 bases). The V and J ends lost 5 bases and 1 base respectively, with 24 bases between them. The CDR3 covers 19 residues. CDR1 SEHNR and CDR2 FQNEAQ come from the germline V gene (reference sequence).

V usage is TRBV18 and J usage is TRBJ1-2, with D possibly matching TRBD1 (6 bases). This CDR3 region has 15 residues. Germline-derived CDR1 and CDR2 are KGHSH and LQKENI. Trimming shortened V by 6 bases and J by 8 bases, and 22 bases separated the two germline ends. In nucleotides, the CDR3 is TGTGCCAGCTCGAAAGCTGGACAGAGAGTTAGAGGCTACACCTTC. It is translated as CASSKAGQRVRGYTF. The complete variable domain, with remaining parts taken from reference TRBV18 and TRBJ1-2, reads NAGVMQNPRHLVRRRGQEARLRCSPMKGHSHVYWYRQLPEEGLKFMVYLQKENIIDESGMPKERFSAEFPKEGPSILRIQQVVRGDSAAYFCASSKAGQRVRGYTFGSGTRLTVV.

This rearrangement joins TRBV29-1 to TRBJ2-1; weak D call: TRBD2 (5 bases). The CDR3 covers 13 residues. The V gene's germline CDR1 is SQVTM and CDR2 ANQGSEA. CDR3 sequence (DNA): TGCAGTCTAGGGAGTTCTCCCGGGAATGAGCAGTTCTTC. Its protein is CSLGSSPGNEQFF.

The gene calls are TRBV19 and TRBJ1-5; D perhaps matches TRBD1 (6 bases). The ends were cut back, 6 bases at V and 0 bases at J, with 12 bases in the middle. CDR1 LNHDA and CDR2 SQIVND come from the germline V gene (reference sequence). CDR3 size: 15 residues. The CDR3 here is CASSRGINSNQPQHF. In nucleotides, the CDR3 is TGTGCCAGTAGCAGGGGTATTAATAGCAATCAGCCCCAGCATTTT.

CDR3 protein: CAWSQTGKGSEAFF. The CDR3 bases are TGTGCCTGGAGCCAGACAGGGAAGGGGTCTGAAGCTTTCTTT. This rearrangement joins TRBV30 to TRBJ1-1, with 7 nucleotides matching TRBD1. The CDR3 consists of 14 residues. Germline CDR1 reads GTSNPN; CDR2 reads SVGIG (reference sequence). The ends lost 3 bases at V and 6 bases at J; junction bases unmatched: 10.